This entry describes one TCR beta chain. Its target is not known. This entry is derived from a study of shared clonotypes between healthy human individuals. Study-wide context: Two women and a few men aged 18 to 49 served as donors. General observations from the study: Shared clonotypes: about 5.3% naive CD4, 3% to 3.5% naive CD8, about 2.4% memory CD4, approximately 0.37% memory CD8. Non-shared clonotypes had lower generation probabilities than clonotypes shared by all four sorted-subset donors.

Assay: immunoSEQ multiplex PCR; the TCRdb copy retains only in-frame clones and omits some. The sample lists 1,500,000 or so clones, about 98.5% occurring once. Germline lookup yields CDR1 SGHNT and CDR2 YYREEE (reference sequence). After removal of 4 bases from V and 4 bases from J, the junction contained 10 bases not matched to a gene. The CDR3 is 17 residues long. Memory CD4+ cells were the fraction left after CD45RA+ naive selection. The sequence was obtained from a man under 40 in good health. The chain employs TRBV5-4 and TRBJ2-5, with 13 bases identical to TRBD2. The sequenced sample was naive CD4+ T cells sorted from blood. As to subset: CD45RA+ positively selected. The CDR3 region has the DNA TGTGCCAGCAGCCCACTAGCGGGAGGGCTTCGTGGAGAGACCCAGTACTTC. Its protein is CASSPLAGGLRGETQYF. The full variable domain, with the rest looked up from reference TRBV5-4 and TRBJ2-5, is ETGVTQSPTHLIKTRGQQVTLRCSSQSGHNTVSWYQQALGQGPQFIFQYYREEENGRGNFPPRFSGLQFPNYSSELNVNALELDDSALYLCASSPLAGGLRGETQYFGPGTRLLVL.